The 14 T cell receptor beta chains below come from one sample, sequenced in a study of regulatory T cells in long-lasting Graves disease. Arm-PCR of CDR3 regions with iRepertoire HTBI primers generated TCR beta libraries. TCRdb passed the multiplex PCR reads through MiXCR, listing each CDR3 protein once. The profile shows some 500,000 distinct CDR3 sequences, 13% of them singletons. This sample's time point: newly diagnosed GD, antithyroid drugs for less than 3 months. There was RNA extracted from PBMCs, and the TCR library was made from it. This same sample was also part of a study on T cells in Graves' hyperthyroidism and ophthalmopathy.

The sample was peripheral blood mononuclear cells (PBMCs), taken at new diagnosis, from a patient treated with antithyroid drugs. The receptors were gathered from a man aged 25 to 40 with Graves disease.

This clonotype has a handful of counts. The chain links TRBV20-1 to TRBJ2-7; 7 bases are shared with TRBD2. The CDR3 length is 14 residues. Trimming at V came to 6 bases and at J to 0 bases, leaving 8 bases not matched to a gene. CDR1 is DFQATT and CDR2 is SNEGSKA in the germline V gene (reference sequence). DNA for the CDR3: TGCAGTGCGGGGGGGGTAGCGGTCTCCTACGAGCAGTACTTC. Translation gives CSAGGVAVSYEQYF.

This clonotype was counted only a few times. Possible read error: a much larger clone is one base away. The chain combines TRBV6-5 with TRBJ2-5, with D perhaps matching TRBD1 (5 bases). This CDR3 has 15 amino acids. In germline, CDR1 is MNHEY, CDR2 SVGAGI. The CDR3 is CASSYGVVETEAQYF. CDR3 DNA: TGTGCCAGCAGTTACGGAGTAGTGGAGACAGAGGCCCAGTACTTC.

A note on this clonotype: A much larger clone lies a single base off, so this may be a read error. CDR3 sequence: CASSLVPRGGSTDTQHF. The CDR3 DNA follows: TGTGCCAGCAGCTTAGTCCCGCGGGGAGGGAGCACAGATACGCAGCATTTT. This chain joins TRBV7-8 and TRBJ2-3; D not resolved. TRBJ1-5 explains the end of the DNA better; the J call may be wrong. This CDR3 comprises 17 residues. Germline CDR1 SGHVS, CDR2 FQNEAQ.

The sample holds many counts of this clonotype. The chain joins TRBV24-1 to TRBJ2-7; perhaps TRBD2 as D (6 bases). The CDR3 extends over 16 amino acids. Trimming took 0 bases from V and 3 from J, leaving 14 bases between them. Germline CDR1 and CDR2: KGHDR and SFDVKD. This CDR3 reads CATSDLRSREDYEQYF. CDR3 sequence (DNA): TGTGCCACCAGTGATTTGCGGTCGCGGGAAGACTACGAGCAGTACTTC.

This clonotype was counted between two and nine times. The rearrangement uses TRBV7-2 and TRBJ2-7; 10 bases fit TRBD2. The germline CDR1 and CDR2 sequences are SGHTA and FQGNSA. The V and J ends lost 5 bases and 5 bases, in that order; junction bases with no gene match: 6. This CDR3 contains 14 residues. CDR3 loop: CASSQLAGLHEQYF. CDR3 DNA sequence: TGTGCCAGCAGCCAACTAGCGGGATTACACGAGCAGTACTTC. The full variable domain, in which reference TRBV7-2 and TRBJ2-7 provide the parts outside the CDR3, is GAGVSQSPSNKVTEKGKDVELRCDPISGHTALYWYRQSLGQGLEFLIYFQGNSAPDKSGLPSDRFSAERTGGSVSTLTIQRTQQEDSAVYLCASSQLAGLHEQYFGPGTRLTVT.

In this sample, this clonotype turned up many times. The rearrangement uses TRBV12-3 or TRBV12-4 and TRBJ1-3; 7 nucleotides line up with TRBD1. Trimming took 7 bases from V and 4 from J; bases not matched to a gene: 7. There are 14 residues in the CDR3. CDR3 protein: CASTVTGFGNTIYF. The CDR3 DNA follows: TGTGCCAGCACCGTGACAGGGTTCGGAAACACCATATATTTT.

This clonotype was observed many times. The junction differs from germline at one of its ends, possibly a read error. The V and J genes are TRBV9 and TRBJ1-4, with D unclear. CDR1 and CDR2 (germline): SGDLS, YYNGEE. The CDR3 is 15 residues long. Here the CDR3 reads CASSSGGVSNEKLFF. CDR3 DNA: TGCGCCAGCAGCTCAGGCGGGGTTTCTAATGAAAAACTGTTTTTT.

This clonotype was counted between two and nine times. The genes are TRBV29-1 and TRBJ2-7; tentative D call: TRBD2 (5 bases). Germline CDR1 reads SQVTM; CDR2 reads ANQGSEA. The CDR3 is 15 amino acids. The V and J ends lost 4 bases and 0 bases respectively, with 16 bases between them. CDR3 in DNA: TGCAGCGTTGTGGAGGCGGACCTCCCCTCCTACGAGCAGTACTTC. Translated: CSVVEADLPSYEQYF.

This clonotype has ten or more counts. This chain links TRBV15 with TRBJ1-1; D is undetermined. CDR3 length equals 13 residues. The germline V and J ends were trimmed by 3 bases and 0 bases, with 5 bases remaining between them. Germline V gene lookup returns CDR1 LNHNV and CDR2 YYDKDF (reference sequence). The CDR3 protein is CATSSQVNTEAFF. DNA of the CDR3: TGTGCCACCAGCAGCCAGGTGAACACTGAAGCTTTCTTT.

V and J are TRBV5-4 and TRBJ2-3; D is possibly TRBD1 or TRBD2 (5 bases each). Germline lookup yields CDR1 SGHNT and CDR2 YYREEE (reference sequence). The V end lost 0 bases, the J end lost 2 bases, and 10 bases lay between the germline ends. This CDR3 is built from 15 residues. The CDR3 loop is CASSLVGTNTDTQYF. The CDR3 DNA follows: TGTGCCAGCAGCTTGGTTGGGACCAACACAGATACGCAGTATTTT.

In this sample, this clonotype turned up many times. V is TRBV7-3 and J is TRBJ1-6; D is undetermined. Trimming removed 3 bases at V and 11 bases at J, with 11 bases between. Germline assignment: CDR1 SGHTA and CDR2 FQGTGA. The CDR3 covers 13 residues. The DNA of the CDR3 is TGTGCCAGCAGCTTTTCCGCCCAAACACCCCTCCACTTT. Its translation is CASSFSAQTPLHF.

The sample holds a few counts of this clonotype. J is TRBJ2-3 and V is TRBV27; TRBD2 is a possible D gene (6 bases). CDR3 length: 14 residues. The germline V and J ends were trimmed by 0 bases and 4 bases, with 8 bases remaining between them. CDR1 MNHEY and CDR2 SMNVEV come from the germline V gene (reference sequence). For the CDR3, the DNA is TGTGCCAGCAGTTTATCGGAGGGATCAGATACGCAGTATTTT. It translates to CASSLSEGSDTQYF.

This clonotype was seen a handful of times. The V and J genes are TRBV7-2 and TRBJ1-2, with a tentative D call TRBD1 (6 bases). Germline lookup yields CDR1 SGHTA and CDR2 FQGNSA. The V end was cut by 5 bases, the J end by 3 bases, with 10 bases between. This CDR3 is 13 amino acids long. Written as DNA, the CDR3 is TGTGCCAGCAGCCTACAGGGCCACTATGGCTACACCTTC. Protein sequence: CASSLQGHYGYTF.

This clonotype was detected many times. V is TRBV20-1 and J is TRBJ2-3; the D gene is possibly TRBD2 (6 bases). CDR3 length: 16 residues. Germline assignment: CDR1 DFQATT and CDR2 SNEGSKA (reference sequence). V was trimmed by 6 bases and J by 2 bases, leaving 21 bases between them. The CDR3 bases are TGCAGTGCCCGATCGGGAGAGACCGGGTTCACAGATACGCAGTATTTT. Translation gives CSARSGETGFTDTQYF.